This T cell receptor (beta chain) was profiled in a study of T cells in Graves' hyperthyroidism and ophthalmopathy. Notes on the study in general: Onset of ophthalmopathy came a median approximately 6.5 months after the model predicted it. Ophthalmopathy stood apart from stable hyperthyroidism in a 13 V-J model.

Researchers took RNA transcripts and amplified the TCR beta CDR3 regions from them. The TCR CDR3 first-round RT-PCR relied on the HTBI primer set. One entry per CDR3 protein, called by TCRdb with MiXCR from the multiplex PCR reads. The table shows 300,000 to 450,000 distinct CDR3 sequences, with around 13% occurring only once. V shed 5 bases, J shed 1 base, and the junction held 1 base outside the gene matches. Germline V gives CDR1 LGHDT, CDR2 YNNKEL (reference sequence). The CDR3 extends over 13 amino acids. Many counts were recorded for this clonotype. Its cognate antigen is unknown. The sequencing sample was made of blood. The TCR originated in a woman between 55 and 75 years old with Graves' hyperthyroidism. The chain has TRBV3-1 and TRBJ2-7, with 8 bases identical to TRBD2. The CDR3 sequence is CASSTSGSYEQYF. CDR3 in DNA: TGTGCCAGCAGCACTAGCGGTTCCTACGAGCAGTACTTC.